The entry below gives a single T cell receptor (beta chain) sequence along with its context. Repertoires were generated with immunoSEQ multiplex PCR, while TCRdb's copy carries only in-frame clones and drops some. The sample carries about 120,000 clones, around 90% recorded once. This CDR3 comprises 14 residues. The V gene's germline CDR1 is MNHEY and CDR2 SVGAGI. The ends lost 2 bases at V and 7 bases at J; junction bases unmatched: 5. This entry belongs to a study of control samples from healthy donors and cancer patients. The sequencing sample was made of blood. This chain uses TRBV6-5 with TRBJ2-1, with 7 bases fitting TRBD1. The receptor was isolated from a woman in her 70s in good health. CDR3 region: CASSYPGQMNEQFF. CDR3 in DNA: TGTGCCAGCAGTTACCCGGGACAGATGAATGAGCAGTTCTTC.